This TCR beta chain is from a study of CD8+ T cells in alopecia areata. Study summary: Patients in the treated group were given tofacitinib by mouth, 5 to 10 mg twice a day. Findings of the study overall: Compared with mice, patients displayed less clear TCR sharing, possibly for HLA-related reasons. Clonality was higher in lesional than normal scalp, especially in alopecia totalis/universalis.

Concerning this clone: Its antigen is not identified.

V dropped 6 bases and J dropped 7 bases, with 18 bases sitting between them. Germline assignment: CDR1 SQVTM and CDR2 ANQGSEA. CDR3 size: 14 residues. Extracted from the samples, RNA was reverse transcribed into cDNA to serve as the sequencing template. The protocol was immunoSEQ multiplex PCR, while the TCRdb copy is restricted to in-frame clones and leaves out a portion. The repertoire holds more than 150,000 clones, about 63% seen once, with roughly 14% in the top ten. The chain carries TRBV29-1 and TRBJ2-2; TRBD1 or TRBD2 may be the D gene (5 bases each). Sequencing used CD4+ T cells sorted from blood, obtained at week 0. The sequence came from a human donor with alopecia areata. This CDR3 reads CSVGRGTRGGELFF. The CDR3 nucleotides are TGCAGCGTCGGCCGGGGCACCCGGGGCGGGGAGCTGTTTTTT.